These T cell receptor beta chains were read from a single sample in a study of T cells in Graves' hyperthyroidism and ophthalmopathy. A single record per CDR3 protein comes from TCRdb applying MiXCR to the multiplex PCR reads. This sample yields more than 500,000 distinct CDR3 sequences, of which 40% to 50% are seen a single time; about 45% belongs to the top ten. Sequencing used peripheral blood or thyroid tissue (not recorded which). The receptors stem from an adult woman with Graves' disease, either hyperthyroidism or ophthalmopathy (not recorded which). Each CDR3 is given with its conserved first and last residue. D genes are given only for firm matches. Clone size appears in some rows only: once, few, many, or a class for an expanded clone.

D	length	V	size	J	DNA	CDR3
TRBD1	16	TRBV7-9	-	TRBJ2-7	TGTGCCAGCAGTCCCCTTTTGGGGACAGCCTCCTACGAGCAGTACTTC	CASSPLLGTASYEQYF
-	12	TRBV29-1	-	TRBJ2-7	TGCAGCGTTCAACAGGGCTCTGGGGAGCAGTACTTC	CSVQQGSGEQYF
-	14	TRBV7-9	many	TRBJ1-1	TGTGCCAGCAGCTACCCAGGGGCAAACACTGAAGCTTTCTTT	CASSYPGANTEAFF
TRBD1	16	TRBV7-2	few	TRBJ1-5	TGTGCCAGCAGTTTATGGCGTGGGACAGGGAATCAGCCCCAGCATTTT	CASSLWRGTGNQPQHF
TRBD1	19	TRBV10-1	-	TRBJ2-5	TGCGCCAGCAGTGACCCGGGGACCAACAGGGGCTTCGGGCAAGAGACCCAGTACTTC	CASSDPGTNRGFGQETQYF
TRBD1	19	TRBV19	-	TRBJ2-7	TGTGCCAGTAGTATTACCGGGACAGGGGTTTTTCGGGGCAGCTACGAGCAGTACTTC	CASSITGTGVFRGSYEQYF
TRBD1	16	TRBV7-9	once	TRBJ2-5	TGTGCCAGCAGCCAAGATGCGAACAGGGGGGTGAAGACCCAGTACTTC	CASSQDANRGVKTQYF
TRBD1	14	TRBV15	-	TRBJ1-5	TGTGCCACCCGGGGACAGGGGGAGGATCAGCCCCAGCATTTT	CATRGQGEDQPQHF
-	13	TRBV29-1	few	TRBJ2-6	TGCAGCGCGACAGGCTCTGGGGCCAACGTCCTGACTTTC	CSATGSGANVLTF
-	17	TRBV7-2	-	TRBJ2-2	TGTGCCAGCAGCCAGGTCTCCGGAGGAGGAAACACCGGGGAGCTGTTTTTT	CASSQVSGGGNTGELFF
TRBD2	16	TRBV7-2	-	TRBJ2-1	TGTGCCAGCAGCTTCATAGCGGGGCGATACTACAATGAGCAGTTCTTC	CASSFIAGRYYNEQFF
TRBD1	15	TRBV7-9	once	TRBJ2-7	TGTGCCAGCATAGCCAGGGGGACAGGGGCCTACGAGCAGTACTTC	CASIARGTGAYEQYF
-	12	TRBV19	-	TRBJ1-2	TGTGCCAGTTTGGACAGAAGCGATGGCTACACCTTC	CASLDRSDGYTF
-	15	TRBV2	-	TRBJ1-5	TGTGCCAGCAGTGGAGGCAGGGCTAGCAATCAGCCCCAGCATTTT	CASSGGRASNQPQHF
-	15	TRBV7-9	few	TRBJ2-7	TGTGCCAGCAGCTTCTCCGGGACGAGATCCTACGAGCAGTACTTC	CASSFSGTRSYEQYF
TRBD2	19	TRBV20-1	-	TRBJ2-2	TGCAGTGCTAGAGATTCGGCACTAGCGGTTTACGAGTGGACCGGGGAGCTGTTTTTT	CSARDSALAVYEWTGELFF